These T cell receptor beta chains were read from a single sample in a study of a mutant IDH1 vaccine in newly diagnosed glioma. Sequencing was performed with immunoSEQ multiplex PCR; in TCRdb, only in-frame clones are kept and a portion is missing. The sample holds about 66,000 clones; 65% to 90% are singletons and the top ten take 2.9%. The sequenced sample was PBMCs, obtained from a glioma patient treated with radiotherapy, temozolomide or both. The receptors shown here come from a man aged 25-45 years with glioma. Both conserved end residues are part of each CDR3. Fields, in order: V gene, D gene, clone size, J gene, CDR3 DNA, CDR3 protein. D genes are given only for firm matches. Rows give clone size only sometimes, using once, few, many, or a class for an expanded clone.

>TRBV14|TRBD1|.|TRBJ2-7
TGTGCCAGCAGCTTGTTACGACAGGGCTCCTACGAGCAGTACTTC
CASSLLRQGSYEQYF
>TRBV19|TRBD1|.|TRBJ2-7
TGTGCCAGTAGTATCCAGGGGACAGCTACCTACGAGCAGTACTTC
CASSIQGTATYEQYF
>TRBV27|TRBD2|.|TRBJ2-1
TGTGCCAGCAGTGCCCCTTTAGCGGGGGTTTACAATGAGCAGTTCTTC
CASSAPLAGVYNEQFF
>TRBV4-1|.|.|TRBJ2-3
TGCGCCAGCAGCCGAGTGGGCCCAGATACGCAGTATTTT
CASSRVGPDTQYF
>TRBV7-9|.|.|TRBJ1-1
TGTGCCAGCAGCTTAGTAGGTTACAGAAACACTGAAGCTTTCTTT
CASSLVGYRNTEAFF
>TRBV5-4|.|.|TRBJ1-2
TGTGCCAGCAGCTTCGGCTTGGTACAAGCGGGTGGCTACACCTTC
CASSFGLVQAGGYTF
>TRBV6-5|TRBD1|few|TRBJ2-4
TGTGCCAGCAGTTACAAACCAGGGGGCGGAAACATTCAGTACTTC
CASSYKPGGGNIQYF
>TRBV2|TRBD2|.|TRBJ2-5
TGTGCCAGCAGAGATACTAGCGGGGGTCAAGAGACCCAGTACTTC
CASRDTSGGQETQYF
>TRBV4-1|.|.|TRBJ2-1
TGCGCCAGCAGCCAAGATGGCGAATTAGGAACCTACAATGAGCAGTTCTTC
CASSQDGELGTYNEQFF
>TRBV27|.|.|TRBJ2-1
TGTGCCAGCAGTTTATCTAACAATGAGCAGTTCTTC
CASSLSNNEQFF
>TRBV5-1|TRBD1|.|TRBJ2-5
TGCGCCAGCGGCGCCAGACAGGGAGTCGTTATGGAGACCCAGTACTTC
CASGARQGVVMETQYF
>TRBV10-2|TRBD2|.|TRBJ2-3
TGCGCCACCGAGTGGGGGGGACCAGATACGCAGTATTTT
CATEWGGPDTQYF
>TRBV28|.|.|TRBJ1-3
TGTGCCAGCAGTTCCAGGGGATTCTCTGGAAACACCATATATTTT
CASSSRGFSGNTIYF
>TRBV4-2|.|.|TRBJ1-1
TGTGCCAGCAGCCAAGGGCACCAAAACACTGAAGCTTTCTTT
CASSQGHQNTEAFF
>TRBV11-2|.|.|TRBJ2-7
TGTGCCAGCAGCATGAGTCGCCAAGACAGGAACTCCTACGAGCAGTACTTC
CASSMSRQDRNSYEQYF
>TRBV9|TRBD1|.|TRBJ2-2
TGTGCCAGCAGCCAGGACAGGGCGACCGGGGAGCTGTTTTTT
CASSQDRATGELFF
>TRBV7-2|TRBD2|.|TRBJ2-5
TGTGCCAGCAGCACTTTAGCGGGGAGAGTGGAGACCCAGTACTTC
CASSTLAGRVETQYF
>TRBV6-1|.|.|TRBJ2-2
TGTGCCAGCAGTGACGTTGGCCGACAACAGGGATTTCCCGGGGAGCTGTTTTTT
CASSDVGRQQGFPGELFF
>TRBV4-1|.|.|TRBJ2-7
TGCGCCAGCAGCCATCCCGGTCGACAGAATTACTACGAGCAGTACTTC
CASSHPGRQNYYEQYF
>TRBV18|TRBD2|.|TRBJ2-3
TGTGCCAGCTCACCAAGGCTAGCGGGGACCACAGATACGCAGTATTTT
CASSPRLAGTTDTQYF
>TRBV5-6|TRBD1|.|TRBJ2-7
TGTGCCAGCAGCTCGCTCACAGGGGGCGCTAACTACGAGCAGTACTTC
CASSSLTGGANYEQYF
>TRBV27|.|.|TRBJ2-5
TGTGCCAGCACCAAAACAACAGGGATCCAAGAGACCCAGTACTTC
CASTKTTGIQETQYF
>TRBV28|TRBD1|.|TRBJ1-5
TGTGCCAGCAGACATGCTGGTAAGGGGGCCGAACAGCCCCAGCATTTT
CASRHAGKGAEQPQHF
>TRBV2|.|.|TRBJ1-5
TGTGCCAGCAGCCTCACAGGGTTAAATCAGCCCCAGCATTTT
CASSLTGLNQPQHF
>TRBV27|.|.|TRBJ2-3
TGTGCCAGCAGCCCGGACTGGACAAGCCCCGGGGATACGCAGTATTTT
CASSPDWTSPGDTQYF
>TRBV5-4|TRBD1|.|TRBJ2-2
TGTGCCAGCAGCAGATGGGACAGTTCAAACACCGGGGAGCTGTTTTTT
CASSRWDSSNTGELFF
>TRBV12-5|.|.|TRBJ2-1
TGTGCTAGTGGTTTGGTAATGGACAATGAGCAGTTCTTC
CASGLVMDNEQFF
>TRBV9|.|.|TRBJ2-2
TGTGCCAGCAGCGGTCCTCGGGCAGGGGGGACCGGGGAGCTGTTTTTT
CASSGPRAGGTGELFF
>TRBV5-4|TRBD1|.|TRBJ2-7
TGTGCCAGCAGCGAGACAGGGTACGAGCAGTACTTC
CASSETGYEQYF
>TRBV6-5|.|.|TRBJ2-2
TGTGCCAGCAGTTATGTACAGGGTATCACCGGGGAGCTGTTTTTT
CASSYVQGITGELFF
>TRBV7-6|.|.|TRBJ1-1
TGTGCCAGCAGCTTAGCCCCCCGGGGGCGGGACACTGAAGCTTTCTTT
CASSLAPRGRDTEAFF
>TRBV5-1|TRBD1|.|TRBJ1-6
TGCGCCAGCACAGGGACAGGAAATTCACCCCTCCACTTT
CASTGTGNSPLHF
>TRBV19|.|.|TRBJ1-5
TGTGCCAGTAGTATAGGAGACGGGCTCAATCAGCCCCAGCATTTT
CASSIGDGLNQPQHF
>TRBV2|.|.|TRBJ2-7
TGTGCCAGCAAGGATTACTCCTACGAGCAGTACTTC
CASKDYSYEQYF
>TRBV11-2|.|.|TRBJ1-3
TGTGCCAGCAGCTTCCCCGAGGGGGTCGGTGGAAACACCATATATTTT
CASSFPEGVGGNTIYF
>TRBV5-5|.|.|TRBJ1-1
TGTGCCAGCAGCTACGGACAGTATGCCCCCACTGAAGCTTTCTTT
CASSYGQYAPTEAFF
>TRBV4-1|.|once|TRBJ2-1
TGCGCCAGCAGAGAAGGGGGTAACTACAATGAGCAGTTCTTC
CASREGGNYNEQFF
>TRBV5-1|.|.|TRBJ1-1
TGCGCCAGCAGCCTATCCCCTCGGGACGAAGCTTTCTTT
CASSLSPRDEAFF
>TRBV13|.|.|TRBJ1-2
TGTGCCAGCAGCTTAAGGCCCGCAGGCTACACCTTC
CASSLRPAGYTF
>TRBV30|TRBD1|few|TRBJ2-3
TGTGCCTGGTCCTACAGGGGAAGGGTGGGTACAGATACGCAGTATTTT
CAWSYRGRVGTDTQYF
>TRBV5-1|TRBD1|.|TRBJ1-1
TGCGCCAGCAGCTTAGATACAGGGGAGACAGAAGCTTTCTTT
CASSLDTGETEAFF
>TRBV6-5|.|.|TRBJ1-2
TGTGCCAGCAGTTACAGGTCTGGCTATGGCTACACCTTC
CASSYRSGYGYTF
>TRBV5-1|.|.|TRBJ1-6
TGCGCCAGCAGCTTGAAAGGATCACCCCTCCACTTT
CASSLKGSPLHF